The rows below give T cell receptor beta chains drawn from one sample of a study of T cell changes during pregnancy in multiple sclerosis. Profiled with immunoSEQ multiplex PCR; TCRdb holds only in-frame clones, not every one. The data show more than 45,000 clones, about nine tenths seen once. Sequenced here: CD4+ T cells from peripheral blood mononuclear cells, sampled after pregnancy. The receptor set was obtained from a female donor with multiple sclerosis, enrolled in a pregnancy study. Each CDR3 is given with its conserved first and last residue. A D gene is named only where the DNA matches it firmly.

TRBJ2-2 | TRBV10-2 | TRBD2 | TGCGCCACCCGCAGCGGGACTCACACCGGGGAGCTGTTTTTT | CATRSGTHTGELFF
TRBJ2-2 | TRBV29-1 | . | TGCAGCGCGGGGGGACAGGCGAACACCGGGGAGCTGTTTTTT | CSAGGQANTGELFF
TRBJ1-3 | TRBV6-1 | TRBD1 | TGTGCCAGCAGTGAAAACCCATCTTGGACAGGGGGTGGAAGCACCATATATTTT | CASSENPSWTGGGSTIYF
TRBJ2-3 | TRBV29-1 | TRBD2 | TGCAGCCTAAGACTAGCGGGAGCAGATACGCAGTATTTT | CSLRLAGADTQYF
TRBJ1-1 | TRBV28 | . | TGTGCCAGCAGTCCGGGAGTCCTGAACACTGAAGCTTTCTTT | CASSPGVLNTEAFF
TRBJ2-7 | TRBV9 | TRBD2 | TGTGCCAGCAGCGCCGGACTAGCGCGTGAGCAGTACTTC | CASSAGLAREQYF
TRBJ1-4 | TRBV28 | TRBD1 | TGTGCCAGCAGTATGGGACAGGGTAGGGCTAATGAAAAACTGTTTTTT | CASSMGQGRANEKLFF
TRBJ1-2 | TRBV4-3 | . | TGCGCCAGCAGCCAAGGTTTCCGAGCTAACTATGGCTACACCTTC | CASSQGFRANYGYTF
TRBJ2-7 | TRBV28 | TRBD2 | TGTGCCAGCAGCCTGGGACTAGCGGGAGGGCCGGGCGAGCAGTACTTC | CASSLGLAGGPGEQYF
TRBJ2-7 | TRBV28 | . | TGTGCCAGCAGTTTGGGGCGTGGCTCCTACGAGCAGTACTTC | CASSLGRGSYEQYF
TRBJ2-3 | TRBV4-3 | . | TGCGCCAGCAGCCAGGCGGGGCATGGGGACACAGATACGCAGTATTTT | CASSQAGHGDTDTQYF
TRBJ2-5 | TRBV4-3 | . | TGCGCCAGCAGCCAAGGTCAGGGAATCTCAGAGACCCAGTACTTC | CASSQGQGISETQYF
TRBJ2-5 | TRBV7-3 | TRBD2 | TGTGCCAGCAGCTTAACTAGCGGGCAAGAGACCCAGTACTTC | CASSLTSGQETQYF
TRBJ1-3 | TRBV6-6 | . | TGTGCCAGCAGCCCCGCGGGCGTTAGCTCTGGAAACACCATATATTTT | CASSPAGVSSGNTIYF
TRBJ2-7 | TRBV29-1 | . | TGCAGCGTTGGGGTCACAGGACGGACCTACGAGCAGTACTTC | CSVGVTGRTYEQYF